The present T cell receptor beta chain was sequenced within a study of cytomegalovirus exposure and HLA in healthy donors. While unrecorded immune exposures were likely, the donors were nominally healthy when sampled. PCR employed 60 Vbeta and 13 Jbeta primers. This table comes from immunoSEQ multiplex PCR, and its TCRdb copy is limited to in-frame clones, with some not included. Among 100,000 to 150,000 clones listed, 80% were seen once. CDR3 length: 15 amino acids. Study findings and constraints: In a later analysis, HLA-C alleles had the fewest associated TCRs, DRB1 alleles the most.

Worth noting for this clone: Antigen unknown.

The receptor's source is a man in his forties or fifties in good health and CMV-seronegative. The sample comprised PBMCs. This sequence joins TRBV1 and TRBJ2-7; TRBD1 is the table's D call and was not checked against the DNA. TRBV1 is a pseudogene segment. CDR3 bases: TGCACCAGCAGCCAGAGGGGACAGGGGGTCTACGAGCAGTACTTC. This translates into CTSSQRGQGVYEQYF.